The 3 T cell receptor beta chains below come from one sample, sequenced in a study of T cells after yellow fever vaccination. Via MiXCR, TCRdb re-called the 5' RACE reads, giving one row per CDR3 protein. The sample records 250,000 to 350,000 distinct CDR3 sequences, 8.7% being singletons. The source was CD4+ T cells sorted from PBMCs, collected 5 days after the yellow fever booster vaccination. These receptors came from a young man who received the YFV17D yellow fever vaccine.

The chain carries TRBV9 and TRBJ1-3, with D perhaps TRBD1 (5 bases). Trimming took 5 bases from V and 4 from J, leaving 10 bases between them. The CDR3 totals 13 residues. Germline CDR1 is SGDLS and CDR2 is YYNGEE. The chain's CDR3 is CASRRDRGNTIYF. For the CDR3, the DNA is TGTGCCAGCAGACGGGACCGCGGAAACACCATATATTTT.

This sequence joins TRBV4-1 and TRBJ1-1; 7 bases map to TRBD1. This CDR3 has 15 amino acids. V lost 4 bases and J lost 4; bases outside the gene matches: 9. The germline gives CDR1 MGHRA, CDR2 YSYEKL. The CDR3 loop reads CASSPRAQGSTEAFF. As DNA, the CDR3 is TGCGCCAGCAGCCCCCGGGCACAGGGGAGCACTGAAGCTTTCTTT.

The chain recombines TRBV6-6 with TRBJ1-6, with TRBD1 matching over 8 bases. The CDR3 covers 17 residues. Losses at the gene ends were 6 bases for V and 8 bases for J; bases not matched to a gene: 15. The germline V gene has CDR1 MNHNY and CDR2 SVGAGI (reference sequence). The CDR3 reads CASRDRASRGPDSPLHF. As DNA, the CDR3 is TGTGCCAGCAGGGACCGAGCGAGCAGGGGGCCTGATTCACCCCTCCACTTT.